The sequence of this T cell receptor beta chain was determined in a study of cytomegalovirus exposure and HLA in healthy donors. General study points: The study listed some 160 cytomegalovirus-associated TCR beta chains.

The germline V gene encodes CDR1 KGHSH and CDR2 LQKENI. The V end lost 1 base, the J end lost 8 bases, and 17 bases lay between the germline ends. This CDR3 spans 15 amino acids. Produced via immunoSEQ multiplex PCR; TCRdb's table is partial and in-frame only. Counted here are around 140,000 clones, about 95% occurring once; the ten biggest clones make up approximately 2%. To note about this clone: The antigen remains undetermined.

The receptor comes from a man in his late teens or twenties in good health and CMV-seropositive. The sample was PBMCs. This chain joins TRBV18 and TRBJ1-2; D is unresolved. The CDR3 region is CASSPLHRGTDGYTF. In DNA, the CDR3 is TGTGCCAGCTCACCACTCCACCGGGGAACGGACGGCTACACCTTC.